A selection of T cell receptor beta chains follows, all from one sample in a study of blood T cell repertoires in COVID-19. Repertoires were generated with immunoSEQ multiplex PCR, while TCRdb's copy carries only in-frame clones and drops some. The data hold some 110,000 clones, with approximately 86% observed a single time. Sample: peripheral blood. Receptors were obtained from a man in his forties with acute or convalescent COVID-19. Each CDR3 is given with its conserved first and last residue. The order of the fields is CDR3 protein, CDR3 DNA, clone size, J gene, D gene, V gene. The D gene is left open where the match is weak. Size is stated for part of the rows, as once, few or many counts, or as a class when the clone is expanded.

CASSRSNWQENSPLHF TGCGCCAGCAGCCGATCCAATTGGCAGGAAAATTCACCCCTCCACTTT - TRBJ1-6 - TRBV4-3
CASSPTRSGSYNEQFF TGCGCCAGCAGCCCAACTAGATCGGGATCCTACAATGAGCAGTTCTTC - TRBJ2-1 - TRBV5-1
CASRRQETPLHF TGTGCCAGCAGACGACAGGAGACACCCCTCCACTTT - TRBJ1-6 - TRBV6-5
CASSTRLAGADTQYF TGTGCCAGCAGCACAAGGCTAGCGGGGGCAGATACGCAGTATTTT - TRBJ2-3 TRBD2 TRBV9
CSVHRDLVGYEQFF TGCAGCGTTCACCGGGACTTAGTCGGGTATGAGCAGTTCTTC - TRBJ2-1 - TRBV29-1
CASSTPTGINYGYTF TGTGCCAGCAGTACGCCTACAGGGATCAACTATGGCTACACCTTC - TRBJ1-2 - TRBV2
CAISESSGGGTAKNIQYF TGTGCCATCAGTGAGTCGTCTGGAGGAGGTACAGCCAAAAACATTCAGTACTTC - TRBJ2-4 - TRBV10-3
CASSYSGGMYEQYF TGTGCCAGCTCCTATTCAGGGGGTATGTACGAGCAGTACTTC - TRBJ2-7 TRBD1 TRBV5-5
CASRGRGNEKLFF TGTGCCAGCAGGGGGCGAGGTAATGAAAAACTGTTTTTT - TRBJ1-4 - TRBV25-1
CASSKDRDSNQPQHF TGTGCCAGCAGCAAGGACAGGGACAGCAATCAGCCCCAGCATTTT - TRBJ1-5 TRBD1 TRBV3-1/TRBV3-2
CASSQDIGQETQYF TGTGCCAGCAGCCAAGATATCGGCCAAGAGACCCAGTACTTC - TRBJ2-5 - TRBV14
CASRGQLDSNQPQHF TGTGCCAGCAGAGGACAGCTGGATAGCAATCAGCCCCAGCATTTT few TRBJ1-5 - TRBV27
CASSWVPGTGAKETQYF TGCGCCAGCAGCTGGGTGCCCGGGACAGGGGCGAAAGAGACCCAGTACTTC - TRBJ2-5 TRBD1 TRBV5-1
CASSYSNDVTDGGFF TGTGCCAGCAGTTACTCAAACGACGTGACCGACGGGGGTTTCTTT once TRBJ1-1 - TRBV6-5
CASSHRDYGYTF TGCGCCAGCAGCCACAGGGACTATGGCTACACCTTC - TRBJ1-2 - TRBV5-1
CASSERTVNTEAFF TGTGCCAGCAGTGAGAGGACAGTGAACACTGAAGCTTTCTTT - TRBJ1-1 - TRBV6-1
CAISGGTSGNYEQYF TGTGCCATCAGTGGGGGGACTAGCGGCAACTACGAGCAGTACTTC - TRBJ2-7 TRBD2 TRBV10-3
CASSQERRGGNEQFF TGTGCCAGCAGCCAAGAACGACGGGGGGGAAATGAGCAGTTCTTC - TRBJ2-1 TRBD2 TRBV3-1/TRBV3-2
CASSLVETGADTQYF TGTGCCAGCAGCTTAGTAGAGACGGGGGCAGATACGCAGTATTTT - TRBJ2-3 - TRBV7-6
CASRGQLSNQPQHF TGTGCCAGCAGGGGACAGCTTAGCAATCAGCCCCAGCATTTT - TRBJ1-5 TRBD1 TRBV2
CASSLRNRAGEQFF TGTGCCAGCAGCTTAAGGAACAGGGCGGGTGAGCAGTTCTTC - TRBJ2-1 - TRBV7-3
CASSYSATGEDYGYTF TGTGCCAGCAGTTACTCGGCGACAGGGGAGGACTATGGCTACACCTTC once TRBJ1-2 TRBD1 TRBV6-5
CAWSVDGQYEQYF TGTGCCTGGAGTGTGGATGGGCAGTACGAGCAGTACTTC - TRBJ2-7 - TRBV30
CASSDLSGSYNEQFF TGTGCCAGCAGTGATTTGTCAGGTTCCTACAATGAGCAGTTCTTC - TRBJ2-1 - TRBV2
CASSPRGVNEQFF TGCGCCAGCAGCCCGCGGGGTGTCAATGAGCAGTTCTTC - TRBJ2-1 - TRBV5-1
CASSSPAGVFIYEQYF TGTGCCAGCAGCTCCCCAGCAGGGGTTTTTATCTACGAGCAGTACTTC once TRBJ2-7 - TRBV5-8
CASSLVGLAGAFNTDTQYF TGTGCCAGCAGCTTAGTGGGACTAGCGGGGGCCTTTAACACAGATACGCAGTATTTT - TRBJ2-3 TRBD2 TRBV7-9
CASSFGHRAYEQYF TGTGCCAGCAGCTTCGGACACAGGGCCTACGAGCAGTACTTC - TRBJ2-7 - TRBV7-2
CASSFTVGPPMEQFF TGTGCCAGCAGTTTTACCGTGGGGCCTCCTATGGAGCAGTTCTTC once TRBJ2-1 - TRBV27
CASSYSGGGGQPQHF TGTGCCAGCAGTTACTCGGGAGGGGGAGGTCAGCCCCAGCATTTT - TRBJ1-5 - TRBV6-6
CASSPGGGIKVNTEAFF TGTGCCAGCAGCCCCGGAGGCGGCATAAAGGTGAACACTGAAGCTTTCTTT - TRBJ1-1 - TRBV5-8
CASSSLGGAYEQYF TGTGCCAGCAGCTCCCTAGGGGGGGCCTACGAGCAGTACTTC - TRBJ2-7 - TRBV7-3
CASSQRLPWGVYEQYF TGTGCCAGCAGCCAACGATTACCGTGGGGGGTCTACGAGCAGTACTTC - TRBJ2-7 - TRBV3-1/TRBV3-2
CASRGQGSRGYGYTF TGTGCCAGCAGAGGACAGGGTAGTCGAGGCTATGGCTACACCTTC - TRBJ1-2 TRBD1 TRBV2
CASSEYSGNTYNEQFF TGTGCCAGCAGTGAATATAGCGGCAATACCTACAATGAGCAGTTCTTC few TRBJ2-1 - TRBV6-1
CASSLEGDNYGYTF TGCGCCAGCAGCTTGGAGGGGGACAACTATGGCTACACCTTC - TRBJ1-2 - TRBV5-1
CASSYRVGNTIYF TGTGCCAGCAGTTACAGGGTTGGAAACACCATATATTTT - TRBJ1-3 - TRBV12-3/TRBV12-4
CASSLRVTEAFF TGTGCCAGCAGCTTACGGGTCACCGAAGCTTTCTTT - TRBJ1-1 - TRBV11-2
CASSLGLDPGTQYF TGTGCCAGCAGCTTAGGGTTAGACCCAGGGACCCAGTACTTC - TRBJ2-5 - TRBV7-9
CASSYQLEAFF TGTGCCAGCAGTTACCAACTAGAAGCTTTCTTT - TRBJ1-1 - TRBV6-5
CAGRTGGTGELFF TGTGCCGGAAGGACAGGAGGCACCGGGGAGCTGTTTTTT - TRBJ2-2 TRBD1 TRBV19
CASSEGPGLGGYTF TGTGCCAGCAGTGAAGGCCCCGGGTTGGGTGGCTACACCTTC - TRBJ1-2 - TRBV2
CASSIDAGGTDTQYF TGTGCCAGTAGTATAGACGCGGGAGGAACAGATACGCAGTATTTT - TRBJ2-3 TRBD2 TRBV19
CAWSSGGTGNEKLFF TGTGCCTGGAGTTCGGGCGGGACAGGGAATGAAAAACTGTTTTTT once TRBJ1-4 TRBD1 TRBV30
CASSQGASYGYTF TGTGCCAGCAGCCAAGGGGCAAGTTATGGCTACACCTTC once TRBJ1-2 - TRBV3-1/TRBV3-2
CASSLEGRANSPLHF TGTGCCAGCAGCTTGGAGGGGAGGGCTAATTCACCCCTCCACTTT few TRBJ1-6 - TRBV7-2
CASGQGYTDTQYF TGCGCCAGCGGACAGGGCTACACAGATACGCAGTATTTT - TRBJ2-3 TRBD1 TRBV5-1
CASSPLAGGTGEQFF TGTGCCAGTAGTCCCCTAGCGGGTGGCACCGGTGAGCAGTTCTTC - TRBJ2-1 TRBD2 TRBV19
CASSFLAGGPNEQFF TGTGCCAGCAGCTTCTTAGCGGGAGGGCCCAATGAGCAGTTCTTC once TRBJ2-1 TRBD2 TRBV7-7
CASSQTSLLNTEAFF TGTGCCAGCAGCCAAACCAGTCTGCTCAACACTGAAGCTTTCTTT - TRBJ1-1 - TRBV3-1/TRBV3-2
CASGRQGERHGYTF TGCGCCAGCGGAAGACAGGGGGAAAGACATGGCTACACCTTC - TRBJ1-2 TRBD1 TRBV10-2
CASSYSGGSSNQPQHF TGTGCCAGCAGTTACTCTGGAGGTTCCTCCAATCAGCCCCAGCATTTT - TRBJ1-5 - TRBV6-6
CSVDYGDRGSYTF TGCAGCGTTGACTACGGGGACAGGGGTAGCTACACCTTC - TRBJ1-2 TRBD1 TRBV29-1
CASSTQGWETQYF TGTGCCAGCAGCACACAGGGCTGGGAGACCCAGTACTTC - TRBJ2-5 - TRBV5-6
CASRNQGALNTEAFF TGTGCCAGCAGAAACCAAGGGGCCCTGAACACTGAAGCTTTCTTT - TRBJ1-1 - TRBV6-5